This TCR beta chain stems from a study of HIV-infected children after antiretroviral therapy interruption. In the study overall: Children had CD4+ above 500, viral load below 50 copies/ml, either treatment arm. Most participating children were previously exposed to EBV and CMV.

The CDR3 spans 14 residues. In germline, CDR1 is KGHSH, CDR2 LQKENI. Trimming shortened V by 5 bases and J by 2 bases, and 10 bases separated the two germline ends. To note about this clonotype: Its matching antigen is unknown.

Findings and caveats of the study: Naive CD4+ CDR3 sharing between time points fell after interruption began.

Treatment meaning: PENTA 11 planned treatment interruption arm or continuous ART arm. Naive CD4+ CD45RA+ CD45RO- T cells were sorted from thawed PBMCs. A 3' RACE protocol on RNA, with unique molecular identifiers, produced the TCR library. MiXCR was run by TCRdb on the 3' RACE reads, yielding one entry per CDR3 protein. The sample has about 86,000 distinct CDR3 sequences, around 6.9% seen once. This TCR derives from a pool of human donors with HIV. This chain joins TRBV18 and TRBJ2-4; tentatively, D is TRBD1 or TRBD2 (5 bases each). This specimen consisted of CD45RA+ CD4+ T cells from PBMCs, pooled from several time points, obtained from a donor given antiretroviral therapy, either interrupted or continuous. Subset here: naive CD4+ CD45RA+ CD45RO- T cells. Written as DNA, the CDR3 is TGTGCCAGCTCAAGCAAGGGACCCAAAAACATTCAGTACTTC. Translated, it gives CASSSKGPKNIQYF.